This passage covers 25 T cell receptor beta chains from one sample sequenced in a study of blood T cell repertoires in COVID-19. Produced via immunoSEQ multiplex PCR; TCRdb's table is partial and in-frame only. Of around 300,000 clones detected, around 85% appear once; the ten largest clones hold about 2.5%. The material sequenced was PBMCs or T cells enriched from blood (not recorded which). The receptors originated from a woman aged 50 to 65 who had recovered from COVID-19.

In DNA form, the CDR3 reads TGTGCCAGCAGCGTTCTAGCGGGGGGGGTTGAGACCCAGTACTTC. It yields the protein CASSVLAGGVETQYF. The chain joins TRBV9 to TRBJ2-5; 12 nucleotides agree with TRBD2. The germline gives CDR1 SGDLS, CDR2 YYNGEE. J lost 5 bases, V lost 2 bases, and 4 bases had no gene match. The CDR3 has 15 amino acids. Full variable domain (remainder filled in from reference TRBV9 and TRBJ2-5): DSGVTQTPKHLITATGQRVTLRCSPRSGDLSVYWYQQSLDQGLQFLIQYYNGEERAKGNILERFSAQQFPDLHSELNLSSLELGDSALYFCASSVLAGGVETQYFGPGTRLLVL.

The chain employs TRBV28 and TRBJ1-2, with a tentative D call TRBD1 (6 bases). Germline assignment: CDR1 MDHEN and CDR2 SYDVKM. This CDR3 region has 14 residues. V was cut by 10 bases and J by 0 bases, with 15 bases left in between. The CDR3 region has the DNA TGTGCCACTTTCCGGGGACATACTAACTATGGCTACACCTTC. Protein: CATFRGHTNYGYTF.

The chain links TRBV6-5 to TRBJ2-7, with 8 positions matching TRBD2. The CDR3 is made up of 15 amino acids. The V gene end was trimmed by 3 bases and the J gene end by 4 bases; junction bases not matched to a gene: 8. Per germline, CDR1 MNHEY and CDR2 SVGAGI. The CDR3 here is CASSYAGRATYEQYF. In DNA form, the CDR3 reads TGTGCCAGCAGTTATGCCGGGAGGGCGACGTACGAGCAGTACTTC.

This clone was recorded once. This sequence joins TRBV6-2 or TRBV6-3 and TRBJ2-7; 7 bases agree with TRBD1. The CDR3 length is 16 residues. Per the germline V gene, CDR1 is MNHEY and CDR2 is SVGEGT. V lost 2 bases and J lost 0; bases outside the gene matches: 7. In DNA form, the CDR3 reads TGTGCCAGCAGTTACACGAGACAGGGAAGCTCCTACGAGCAGTACTTC. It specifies CASSYTRQGSSYEQYF.

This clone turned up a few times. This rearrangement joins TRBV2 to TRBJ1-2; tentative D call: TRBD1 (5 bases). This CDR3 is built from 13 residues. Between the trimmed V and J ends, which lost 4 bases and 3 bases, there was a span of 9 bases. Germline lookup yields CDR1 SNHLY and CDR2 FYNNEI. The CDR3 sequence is CASSGTPDYGYTF. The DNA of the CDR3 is TGTGCCAGCAGTGGGACACCCGACTATGGCTACACCTTC.

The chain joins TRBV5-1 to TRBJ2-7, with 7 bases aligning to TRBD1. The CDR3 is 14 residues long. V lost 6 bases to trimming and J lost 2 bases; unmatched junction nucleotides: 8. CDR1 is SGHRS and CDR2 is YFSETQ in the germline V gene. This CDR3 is CASKPRDSPYEQYF. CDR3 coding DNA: TGCGCCAGCAAACCCCGGGACAGCCCCTACGAGCAGTACTTC.

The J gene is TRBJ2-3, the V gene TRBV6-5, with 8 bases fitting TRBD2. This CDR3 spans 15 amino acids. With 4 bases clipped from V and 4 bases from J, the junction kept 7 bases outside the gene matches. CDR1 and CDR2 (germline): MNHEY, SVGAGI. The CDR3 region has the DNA TGTGCCAGCAGTTCCGCGGGGGGCATCGCAGATACGCAGTATTTT. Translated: CASSSAGGIADTQYF.

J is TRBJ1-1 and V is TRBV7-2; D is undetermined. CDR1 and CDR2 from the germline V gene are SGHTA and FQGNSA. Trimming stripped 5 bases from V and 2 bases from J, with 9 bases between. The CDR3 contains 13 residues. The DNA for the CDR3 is TGTGCCAGCAGCCTCTTCGGTAACACTGAAGCTTTCTTT. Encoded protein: CASSLFGNTEAFF.

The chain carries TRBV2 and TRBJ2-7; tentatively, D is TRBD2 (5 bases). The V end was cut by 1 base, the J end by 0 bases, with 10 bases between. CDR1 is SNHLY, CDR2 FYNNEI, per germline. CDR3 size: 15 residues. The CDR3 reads CASSEVAGSSYEQYF. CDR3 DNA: TGTGCCAGCAGTGAAGTCGCGGGTAGCTCCTACGAGCAGTACTTC.

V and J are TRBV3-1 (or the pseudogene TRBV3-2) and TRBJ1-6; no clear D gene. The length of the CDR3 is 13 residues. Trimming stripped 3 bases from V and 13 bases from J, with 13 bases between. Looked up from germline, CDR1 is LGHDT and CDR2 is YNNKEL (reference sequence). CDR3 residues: CASSQDPRRPLHF. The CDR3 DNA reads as TGTGCCAGCAGCCAGGATCCAAGGCGGCCCCTCCACTTT.

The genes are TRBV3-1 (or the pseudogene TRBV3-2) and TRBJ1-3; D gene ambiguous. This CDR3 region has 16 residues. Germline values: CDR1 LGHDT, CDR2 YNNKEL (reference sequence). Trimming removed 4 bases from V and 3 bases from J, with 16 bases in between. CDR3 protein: CASSPRPSWNGNTIYF. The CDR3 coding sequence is TGTGCCAGCAGCCCTAGACCCTCATGGAATGGAAACACCATATATTTT.

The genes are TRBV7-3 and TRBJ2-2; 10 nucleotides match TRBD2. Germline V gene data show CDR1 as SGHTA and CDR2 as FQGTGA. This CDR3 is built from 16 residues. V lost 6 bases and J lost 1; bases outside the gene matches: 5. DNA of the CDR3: TGTGCCAGCAGTCCTAGCGGGGGCCTGAACACCGGGGAGCTGTTTTTT. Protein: CASSPSGGLNTGELFF.

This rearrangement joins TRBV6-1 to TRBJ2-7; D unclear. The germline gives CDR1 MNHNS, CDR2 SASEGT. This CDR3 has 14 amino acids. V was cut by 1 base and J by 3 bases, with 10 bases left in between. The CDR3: CASSEVIQFYEQYF. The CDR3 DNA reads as TGTGCCAGCAGTGAAGTTATCCAGTTCTACGAGCAGTACTTC.

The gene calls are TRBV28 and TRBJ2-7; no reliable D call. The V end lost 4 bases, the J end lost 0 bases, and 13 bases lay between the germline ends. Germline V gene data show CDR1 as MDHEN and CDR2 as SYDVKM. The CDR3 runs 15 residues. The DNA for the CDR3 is TGTGCCAGCAGTTCCCGGGTCCCTAGCTCCTACGAGCAGTACTTC. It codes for CASSSRVPSSYEQYF.

The CDR3 loop reads CASSELTGGYGGYTF. The CDR3 DNA reads TGTGCCAGCAGTGAATTGACAGGGGGCTATGGGGGCTACACCTTC. This chain joins TRBV6-1 and TRBJ1-2; TRBD1 aligns across 10 bases. V gave up 2 bases and J gave up 8 bases; unmatched junction bases: 8. In germline, CDR1 is MNHNS, CDR2 SASEGT. The CDR3 covers 15 residues.

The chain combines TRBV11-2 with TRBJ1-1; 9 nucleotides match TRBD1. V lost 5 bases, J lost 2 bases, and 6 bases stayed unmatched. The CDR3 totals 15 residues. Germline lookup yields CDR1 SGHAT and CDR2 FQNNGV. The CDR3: CASSLVTGGNTEAFF. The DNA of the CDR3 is TGTGCCAGCAGCCTAGTAACAGGGGGCAACACTGAAGCTTTCTTT.

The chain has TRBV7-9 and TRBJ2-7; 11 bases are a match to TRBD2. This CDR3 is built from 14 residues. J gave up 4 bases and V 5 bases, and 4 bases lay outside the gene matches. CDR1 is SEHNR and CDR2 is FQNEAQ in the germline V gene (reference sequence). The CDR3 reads CASSQGLAAYEQYF. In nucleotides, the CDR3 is TGTGCCAGCAGCCAGGGACTAGCGGCTTACGAGCAGTACTTC.

In nucleotides, the CDR3 is TGTGCCAGCAGCCACCGGACAGGAGGCTACGAGCAGTACTTC. It codes for CASSHRTGGYEQYF. The chain recombines TRBV7-2 with TRBJ2-7; the match to TRBD1 covers 7 bases. This CDR3 comprises 14 residues. Germline lookup yields CDR1 SGHTA and CDR2 FQGNSA. V lost 5 bases to trimming and J lost 3 bases; unmatched junction nucleotides: 7. The full variable domain, with the rest looked up from reference TRBV7-2 and TRBJ2-7, is GAGVSQSPSNKVTEKGKDVELRCDPISGHTALYWYRQSLGQGLEFLIYFQGNSAPDKSGLPSDRFSAERTGGSVSTLTIQRTQQEDSAVYLCASSHRTGGYEQYFGPGTRLTVT.

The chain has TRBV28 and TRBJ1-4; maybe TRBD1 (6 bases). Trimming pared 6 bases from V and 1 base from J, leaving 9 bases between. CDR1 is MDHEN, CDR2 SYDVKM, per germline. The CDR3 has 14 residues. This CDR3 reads CASSQGGTNEKLFF. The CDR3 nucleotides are TGTGCCAGCAGCCAAGGGGGAACTAATGAAAAACTGTTTTTT.

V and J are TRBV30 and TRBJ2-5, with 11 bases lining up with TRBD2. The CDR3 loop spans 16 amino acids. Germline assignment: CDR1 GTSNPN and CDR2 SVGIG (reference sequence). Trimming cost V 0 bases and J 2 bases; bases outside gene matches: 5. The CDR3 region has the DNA TGTGCCTGGAGTGTACTGGCTAGCGGGGGGCAAGAGACCCAGTACTTC. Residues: CAWSVLASGGQETQYF.

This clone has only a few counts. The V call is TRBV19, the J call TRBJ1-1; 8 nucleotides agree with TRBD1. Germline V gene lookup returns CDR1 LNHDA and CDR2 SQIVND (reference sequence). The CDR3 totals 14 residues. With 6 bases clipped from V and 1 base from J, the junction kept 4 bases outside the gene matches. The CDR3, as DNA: TGTGCCAGTAGCGGCCAGGGGGCGAACACTGAAGCTTTCTTT. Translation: CASSGQGANTEAFF.

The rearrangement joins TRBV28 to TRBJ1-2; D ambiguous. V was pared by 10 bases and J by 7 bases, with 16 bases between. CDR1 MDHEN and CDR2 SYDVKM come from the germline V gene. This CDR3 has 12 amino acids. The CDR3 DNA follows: TGTGCCACCTCGAGGCCCCGGGGTGGCTACACCTTC. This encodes CATSRPRGGYTF.

This CDR3 is CASSPRQGLAYEQYF. The DNA of the CDR3 is TGTGCCAGCAGCCCCCGACAGGGGCTGGCCTACGAGCAGTACTTC. The chain uses TRBV14 and TRBJ2-7; 8 bases agree with TRBD1. The ends lost 4 bases at V and 2 bases at J; junction bases unmatched: 7. Germline CDR1 SGHDN, CDR2 FVKESK. This CDR3 comprises 15 residues.

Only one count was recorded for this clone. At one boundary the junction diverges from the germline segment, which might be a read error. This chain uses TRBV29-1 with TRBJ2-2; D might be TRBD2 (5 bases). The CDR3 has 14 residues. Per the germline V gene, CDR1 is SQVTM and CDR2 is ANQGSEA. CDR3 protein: CSPLRTDKYRGAVF. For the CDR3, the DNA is TGCAGCCCCCTTCGAACGGATAAGTACCGGGGAGCTGTTTTT.

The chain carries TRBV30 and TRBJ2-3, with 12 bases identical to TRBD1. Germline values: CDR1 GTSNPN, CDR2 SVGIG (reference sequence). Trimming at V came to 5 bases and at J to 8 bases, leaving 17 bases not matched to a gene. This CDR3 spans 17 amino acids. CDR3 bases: TGTGCCTGGTCACCGGGGACAGGGGGCGTAACTATAGGTACGCAGTATTTT. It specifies CAWSPGTGGVTIGTQYF.